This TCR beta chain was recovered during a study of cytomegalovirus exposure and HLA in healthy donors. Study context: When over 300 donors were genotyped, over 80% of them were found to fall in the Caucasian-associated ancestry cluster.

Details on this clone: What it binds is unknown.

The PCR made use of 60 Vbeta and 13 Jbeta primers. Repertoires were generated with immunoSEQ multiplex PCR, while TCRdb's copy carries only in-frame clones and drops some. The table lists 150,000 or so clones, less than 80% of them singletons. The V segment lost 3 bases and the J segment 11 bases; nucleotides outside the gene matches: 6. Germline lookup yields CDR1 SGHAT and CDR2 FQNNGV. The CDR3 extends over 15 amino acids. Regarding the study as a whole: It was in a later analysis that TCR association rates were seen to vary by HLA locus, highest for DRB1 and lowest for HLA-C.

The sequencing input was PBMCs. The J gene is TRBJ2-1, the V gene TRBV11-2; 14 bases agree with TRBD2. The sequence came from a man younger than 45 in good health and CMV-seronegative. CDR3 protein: CASSFARTSGGKQFF. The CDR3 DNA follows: TGTGCCAGCAGCTTCGCACGGACTAGCGGGGGGAAGCAGTTCTTC. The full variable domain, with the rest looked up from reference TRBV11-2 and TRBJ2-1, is EAGVAQSPRYKIIEKRQSVAFWCNPISGHATLYWYQQILGQGPKLLIQFQNNGVVDDSQLPKDRFSAERLKGVDSTLKIQPAKLEDSAVYLCASSFARTSGGKQFFGPGTRLTVL.